The 5 T cell receptor beta chains below were found in one sample sequenced in a study of T cells after yellow fever vaccination. TCRdb recomputed calls from the 5' RACE reads with MiXCR, one row per CDR3 protein. The sample lists about 320,000 distinct CDR3 sequences; around 4.5% were seen once. The specimen comprised PBMCs, sampled 15 days after the yellow fever booster vaccination. These receptors were collected from a man aged 18 to 30 who received the YFV17D yellow fever vaccine.

This rearrangement joins TRBV6-2 or TRBV6-3 to TRBJ2-3; D is unclear. Trimming removed 0 bases from V and 2 bases from J, with 9 bases in between. The CDR3 runs to 15 residues. The germline CDR1 and CDR2 sequences are MNHEY and SVGEGT. The CDR3: CASSYSTGDTDTQYF. In nucleotides, the CDR3 is TGTGCCAGCAGTTACTCGACCGGCGACACAGATACGCAGTATTTT.

Many counts were recorded for this clonotype. The V and J genes are TRBV7-2 and TRBJ2-5, with D perhaps TRBD2 (6 bases). Per the germline V gene, CDR1 is SGHTA and CDR2 is FQGNSA. The V end was cut by 1 base, the J end by 5 bases, with 17 bases between. This CDR3 comprises 16 residues. The CDR3 DNA follows: TGTGCCAGCAGCTTAGACCCGGGACTGCCAACGGAGACCCAGTACTTC. Translated: CASSLDPGLPTETQYF.

This chain connects TRBV12-3 or TRBV12-4 to TRBJ2-2; 8 bases match TRBD1. V shed 6 bases, J shed 6 bases, and the junction held 9 bases outside the gene matches. The length of the CDR3 is 15 residues. DNA of the CDR3: TGTGCCAGCAGACCGAACAGGGGGATCCCCGGGGAGCTGTTTTTT. This sequence encodes CASRPNRGIPGELFF.

This chain links TRBV15 with TRBJ2-1; D may be TRBD2 (6 bases). This CDR3 spans 19 amino acids. Trimming took 2 bases from V and 0 from J, leaving 20 bases between them. The V gene's germline CDR1 is LNHNV and CDR2 YYDKDF (reference sequence). The CDR3 loop reads CATSRTGEALLSSYNEQFF. Here the CDR3 DNA reads TGTGCCACCAGCAGAACGGGGGAAGCTTTGCTCTCCTCCTACAATGAGCAGTTCTTC.

The gene calls are TRBV9 and TRBJ1-2, with D hard to call. Germline CDR1 and CDR2: SGDLS and YYNGEE. With 3 bases removed from V and 0 bases from J, the gap between germline ends came to 3 bases. There are 12 residues in the CDR3. In DNA form, the CDR3 reads TGTGCCAGCAGCGACTCTAACTATGGCTACACCTTC. Protein sequence: CASSDSNYGYTF.